Below, one T cell receptor (beta chain) is given with its context. Its cognate antigen is unknown. These data come from a study of T cell responses to AZD1222 COVID-19 vaccine. Findings and limits, study-wide: Clonal diversity was possibly underestimated, and white British individuals and females predominated among donors.

Assay: immunoSEQ multiplex PCR; the TCRdb copy retains only in-frame clones and omits some. The sample yields 65,000 to 75,000 clones, approximately 81% seen once. The sequence was obtained from an adult in good health. The source material was peripheral blood, sampled on day 0 of AZD1222 vaccination.

The CDR3 DNA follows: TGCGCCAGCAGTCGGACTAGCGGCAGATCTAGCACAGATACGCAGTATTTT. Translation: CASSRTSGRSSTDTQYF. This sequence joins TRBV4-3 and TRBJ2-3; 10 positions match TRBD2. In germline, CDR1 is LGHNA, CDR2 YSLEER. CDR3 length: 17 residues. The V and J ends lost 6 bases and 0 bases, in that order; junction bases with no gene match: 9.